This entry lists 31 T cell receptor beta chains sequenced from one sample in a study of T-cell reconstitution after alpha-beta-depleted transplantation in children. Unique molecular identifiers tagged the TCRbeta library. TCRdb reprocessed the PCR reads via MiXCR and lists one record per CDR3 protein. The sample has nearly 400,000 distinct CDR3 sequences; roughly 20% are singletons. This sample comprised PBMCs from the stem cell graft donor, obtained from the stem cell graft. The receptors originated from a human donor who donated a stem cell graft to a child with acute myeloid leukemia.

This chain uses TRBV5-1 with TRBJ2-1, with TRBD2 matching over 14 bases. V was clipped by 6 bases and J by 8 bases; unmatched bases: 13. CDR1 is SGHRS and CDR2 is YFSETQ in the germline V gene. The CDR3 is 17 residues long. The DNA for the CDR3 is TGCGCCAGCACCTCCGAACCGGGACTAGCGGGAGACGATGAGCAGTTCTTC. It specifies CASTSEPGLAGDDEQFF.

The V and J genes are TRBV24-1 and TRBJ2-1; no reliable D call. The germline V and J ends were trimmed by 4 bases and 7 bases, with 10 bases remaining between them. The CDR3 covers 13 residues. Germline loops: CDR1 KGHDR, CDR2 SFDVKD. CDR3 coding DNA: TGTGCCACCAGTGACGCTTGGGAAAATGAGCAGTTCTTC. Translating gives CATSDAWENEQFF.

This chain joins TRBV7-8 and TRBJ2-1, with 7 bases matching TRBD2. Germline CDR1 is SGHVS and CDR2 is FQNEAQ. The trim removed 4 bases at V and 9 bases at J, leaving 9 bases unmatched. The CDR3 is 14 residues long. The DNA for the CDR3 is TGTGCCAGCAGCTCGTGGGGGGGAGGACTTGAGCAGTTCTTC. The encoded protein is CASSSWGGGLEQFF.

This clonotype was recorded a few times. The chain carries TRBV11-2 and TRBJ2-3, with D perhaps TRBD2 (7 bases). Trimming removed 5 bases at V and 2 bases at J, with 23 bases between. This CDR3 has 18 residues. Per the germline V gene, CDR1 is SGHAT and CDR2 is FQNNGV. CDR3 DNA sequence: TGTGCCAGCAGCCAACCGCGAGGGGGAGGGGGACACACAGATACGCAGTATTTT. It yields the protein CASSQPRGGGGHTDTQYF.

This clonotype has just one count. The chain combines TRBV13 with TRBJ2-4, with D possibly being TRBD1 or TRBD2 (5 bases each). The CDR3 sequence is 19 residues long. Trimming cost V 0 bases and J 0 bases, with 18 bases left between them. Germline CDR1 PRHDT, CDR2 FYEKMQ (reference sequence). The CDR3 is CASSLGVFLGERAKNIQYF. In nucleotides, the CDR3 is TGTGCCAGCAGCTTAGGGGTCTTTTTGGGGGAGAGAGCCAAAAACATTCAGTACTTC.

The chain recombines TRBV4-2 with TRBJ2-3; 12 positions agree with TRBD2. Germline lookup yields CDR1 LGHNA and CDR2 YNFKEQ. The CDR3 consists of 16 residues. Germline trimming cut 3 bases from V and 4 bases from J; bases unmatched to any gene: 5. The CDR3, as DNA: TGTGCCAGCAGCCAGGTCCTAGCGGGAGGGCCAGATACGCAGTATTTT. Its translation is CASSQVLAGGPDTQYF.

This clonotype was counted many times. This rearrangement joins TRBV7-2 to TRBJ2-7; D is ambiguous. Trimming stripped 2 bases from V and 2 bases from J, with 10 bases between. Germline V gene data show CDR1 as SGHTA and CDR2 as FQGNSA. This CDR3 is built from 14 residues. As DNA, the CDR3 is TGTGCCAGCAGCTTAATCCCCGGTACCTACGAGCAGTACTTC. Its translation is CASSLIPGTYEQYF.

This clonotype was detected only a few times. J is TRBJ2-7 and V is TRBV12-3 or TRBV12-4; D gene uncertain. V gave up 6 bases and J gave up 2 bases, with 14 bases separating them. The CDR3 is 14 amino acids. CDR3 sequence reads: CASRRSQQAYEQYF. CDR3 DNA sequence: TGTGCCAGCAGGCGGTCGCAGCAAGCCTACGAGCAGTACTTC.

The chain has TRBV5-4 and TRBJ2-5; 14 nucleotides agree with TRBD2. The CDR3 has 19 residues. With 4 bases clipped from V and 1 base from J, the junction kept 12 bases outside the gene matches. Germline CDR1 reads SGHNT; CDR2 reads YYREEE (reference sequence). CDR3 region: CASSLGLAGVRGGQETQYF. DNA of the CDR3: TGTGCCAGCAGCCTGGGACTAGCGGGAGTGAGAGGGGGCCAAGAGACCCAGTACTTC.

At least ten counts were recorded for this clonotype. CDR3 coding DNA: TGTGCCAGCAGCTTGGGACTAGGAAGGGCAGATACGCAGTATTTT. It encodes CASSLGLGRADTQYF. The chain couples TRBV7-3 to TRBJ2-3; 8 bases are shared with TRBD2. The CDR3 covers 15 residues. V dropped 3 bases and J dropped 4; count of bases not matched to a gene: 6. Germline V gene sequence: CDR1 SGHTA, CDR2 FQGTGA.

This clonotype occurred many times. This chain connects TRBV7-6 to TRBJ2-2; 11 positions match TRBD1. Germline trimming cut 3 bases from V and 4 bases from J; bases unmatched to any gene: 10. The CDR3 consists of 18 residues. The V gene's germline CDR1 is SGHVS and CDR2 FNYEAQ. CDR3 bases: TGTGCCAGCAGCTTCCCTAAGGACAGGGGGCAAGGCACCGGGGAGCTGTTTTTT. Residues: CASSFPKDRGQGTGELFF.

The chain has TRBV28 and TRBJ1-1; D call uncertain. The ends were cut back, 7 bases at V and 1 base at J, with 13 bases in the middle. The CDR3 extends over 14 amino acids. Germline V gene data show CDR1 as MDHEN and CDR2 as SYDVKM. The CDR3 DNA reads as TGTGCCAGCACCCATTCCGGCAGGAACACTGAAGCTTTCTTT. Amino acid sequence: CASTHSGRNTEAFF.

The chain has TRBV28 and TRBJ2-5; D gene unclear. Deletions cut 8 bases from V and 5 bases from J, with 21 bases between. There are 15 residues in the CDR3. Per germline, CDR1 MDHEN and CDR2 SYDVKM. Written as DNA, the CDR3 is TGTGCCAGCGGTGGGCTAGAAGGTTTCGGTGAGACCCAGTACTTC. It is translated as CASGGLEGFGETQYF.

This clonotype was detected a few times. The chain is built from TRBV6-5 and TRBJ2-3; D unclear. The length of the CDR3 is 17 residues. The V and J ends lost 0 bases and 0 bases respectively, with 13 bases between them. Germline V gene sequence: CDR1 MNHEY, CDR2 SVGAGI. CDR3: CASSYSFEATSTDTQYF. CDR3 bases: TGTGCCAGCAGTTACTCCTTCGAGGCGACTAGCACAGATACGCAGTATTTT.

Here the CDR3 DNA reads TGTGCCAGCGAAGAGGGATGGCGTAATTCACCCCTCCACTTT. This gives the protein CASEEGWRNSPLHF. The chain combines TRBV7-2 with TRBJ1-6; D ambiguous. The CDR3 covers 14 residues. CDR1 SGHTA and CDR2 FQGNSA come from the germline V gene. Trimming took 8 bases from V and 6 from J, leaving 14 bases between them.

This clonotype has a count of ten or more. This sequence joins TRBV29-1 and TRBJ1-1; D is perhaps TRBD1 (5 bases). Germline loops: CDR1 SQVTM, CDR2 ANQGSEA. This CDR3 region has 13 residues. V was shortened by 4 bases and J by 0 bases, with 9 bases between the two germline ends. The chain's CDR3 is CSVGGGLNTEAFF. CDR3 in DNA: TGCAGCGTTGGTGGGGGATTGAACACTGAAGCTTTCTTT.

The CDR3 protein is CASSEYWSGYTFF. CDR3 bases: TGTGCCAGCAGTGAATACTGGTCAGGGTATACGTTCTTC. The chain carries TRBV25-1 and TRBJ2-1, with D maybe TRBD1 (5 bases). The germline V and J ends were trimmed by 0 bases and 15 bases, with 15 bases remaining between them. Germline V gives CDR1 MGHDK, CDR2 SYGVNS. This CDR3 is 13 amino acids long.

This clonotype has just a few counts. This sequence joins TRBV28 and TRBJ2-5; 8 positions agree with TRBD1. The CDR3 runs to 14 residues. The trim removed 3 bases at V and 5 bases at J, leaving 5 bases unmatched. CDR1 is MDHEN, CDR2 SYDVKM, per germline. The CDR3 nucleotides read TGTGCCAGCAGTTTCCGACGACAGGGGGAGACCCAGTACTTC. This encodes CASSFRRQGETQYF.

The chain employs TRBV11-2 and TRBJ2-7; the match to TRBD2 covers 9 bases. Germline CDR1 SGHAT, CDR2 FQNNGV. This CDR3 is 15 amino acids long. The junction had 4 bases not matched to a gene; V was cut back by 2 bases and J by 2 bases. CDR3 sequence: CASSLRTSAAYEQYF. CDR3 bases: TGTGCCAGCAGCTTAAGGACTAGCGCGGCCTACGAGCAGTACTTC.

In its sample, this clonotype was seen a few times. The chain carries TRBV24-1 and TRBJ2-1; 9 bases align to TRBD2. This CDR3 has 13 amino acids. The V and J ends lost 8 bases and 5 bases, in that order; junction bases with no gene match: 3. Germline CDR1 is KGHDR and CDR2 is SFDVKD. This chain's CDR3 is CATNAGGDNEQFF. CDR3 sequence (DNA): TGTGCCACCAATGCGGGAGGGGACAATGAGCAGTTCTTC.

The chain recombines TRBV20-1 with TRBJ2-7, with D maybe TRBD2 (6 bases). The V end lost 1 base, the J end lost 4 bases, and 17 bases lay between the germline ends. Per germline, CDR1 DFQATT and CDR2 SNEGSKA (reference sequence). The CDR3 runs to 15 residues. The CDR3 spells CSARVPGLPSYEQYF. CDR3 DNA sequence: TGCAGTGCTAGAGTCCCGGGACTGCCTTCTTACGAGCAGTACTTC.

The table lists this clonotype with a few counts. This chain links TRBV20-1 with TRBJ2-1; TRBD2 agrees at 7 bases. The CDR3 contains 14 residues. V gave up 5 bases and J gave up 5 bases; unmatched junction bases: 9. The V gene's germline CDR1 is DFQATT and CDR2 SNEGSKA (reference sequence). The CDR3 sequence: CSAPRGRRDNEQFF. The CDR3, as DNA: TGCAGTGCTCCCCGCGGGAGAAGGGACAATGAGCAGTTCTTC.

The chain is built from TRBV3-1 and TRBJ2-1, with 10 bases lining up with TRBD2. The CDR3 is 17 residues long. The germline V gene has CDR1 LGHDT and CDR2 YNNKEL (reference sequence). The V gene end was trimmed by 4 bases and the J gene end by 9 bases; junction bases not matched to a gene: 15. The CDR3 is CASSPHSRSLAGVEQFF. The CDR3 coding sequence is TGTGCCAGCAGCCCTCACAGCCGTTCGCTAGCGGGAGTTGAGCAGTTCTTC.

The V gene is TRBV11-2, the J gene TRBJ2-1, with 13 bases aligning to TRBD2. The CDR3 contains 14 residues. Germline assignment: CDR1 SGHAT and CDR2 FQNNGV. J gave up 10 bases and V 4 bases, and 4 bases lay outside the gene matches. The CDR3 here is CASSYGTSGNEQFF. CDR3 nucleotides: TGTGCCAGCAGCTACGGGACTAGCGGGAACGAGCAGTTCTTC.

This clonotype was found many times. The J gene is TRBJ2-3, the V gene TRBV29-1; no firm D call. The CDR3 has 13 residues. V shed 4 bases and J shed 0 bases, with 8 bases lying between them. The germline V gene has CDR1 SQVTM and CDR2 ANQGSEA. The CDR3 DNA reads as TGCAGCGTTGTTTTGTGGAGCACAGATACGCAGTATTTT. Its protein is CSVVLWSTDTQYF.

This clonotype showed up just a few times. The chain carries TRBV20-1 and TRBJ2-7; TRBD2 matches 10 bases. The CDR3 covers 14 residues. Germline CDR1 is DFQATT and CDR2 is SNEGSKA (reference sequence). After removal of 3 bases from V and 4 bases from J, the junction contained 6 bases not matched to a gene. The CDR3 spells CSASGGTSEYEQYF. CDR3 DNA sequence: TGCAGTGCTAGCGGGGGGACTAGCGAGTACGAGCAGTACTTC.

The chain links TRBV27 to TRBJ2-7, with D uncertain. The germline gives CDR1 MNHEY, CDR2 SMNVEV (reference sequence). V gave up 1 base and J gave up 0 bases, with 7 bases separating them. The CDR3 sequence is 14 residues long. As DNA, the CDR3 is TGTGCCAGCAGTTTATACCAGAGCTCCTACGAGCAGTACTTC. Translation gives CASSLYQSSYEQYF.

This clonotype was seen a few times. This sequence joins TRBV12-3 or TRBV12-4 and TRBJ2-4, with D perhaps matching TRBD1 (6 bases). V shed 2 bases and J shed 2 bases, with 13 bases lying between them. The CDR3 spans 16 residues. CDR3 bases: TGTGCCAGCAGTTTAACAGGGAAGAGGACCAAAAACATTCAGTACTTC. Its translation: CASSLTGKRTKNIQYF.

Only a few counts were recorded for this clonotype. The rearrangement uses TRBV6-2 or TRBV6-3 and TRBJ2-1; D remains ambiguous. Per the germline V gene, CDR1 is MNHEY and CDR2 is SVGEGT. The CDR3 covers 14 residues. The V end lost 1 base, the J end lost 4 bases, and 8 bases lay between the germline ends. The CDR3 here is CASSYLTRYNEQFF. The CDR3 nucleotides are TGTGCCAGCAGTTACTTAACCCGGTACAATGAGCAGTTCTTC.

This clonotype appeared a few times. V usage is TRBV28 and J usage is TRBJ2-5; tentative D call: TRBD2 (6 bases). V was shortened by 6 bases and J by 5 bases, with 25 bases between the two germline ends. Germline V gives CDR1 MDHEN, CDR2 SYDVKM. The CDR3 is made up of 17 amino acids. The CDR3 region has the DNA TGTGCCAGCAGCAAAAACCACTTAGCACGGGGGAACGAGACCCAGTACTTC. It yields the protein CASSKNHLARGNETQYF.

The CDR3 sequence is CASSPSGSPGELFF. In nucleotides, the CDR3 is TGTGCCAGCAGCCCTAGCGGGAGTCCCGGGGAGCTGTTTTTT. V usage is TRBV7-9 and J usage is TRBJ2-2; 10 positions agree with TRBD2. The CDR3 runs 14 residues. V shed 5 bases, J shed 6 bases, and the junction held 3 bases outside the gene matches. Germline loops: CDR1 SEHNR, CDR2 FQNEAQ (reference sequence).